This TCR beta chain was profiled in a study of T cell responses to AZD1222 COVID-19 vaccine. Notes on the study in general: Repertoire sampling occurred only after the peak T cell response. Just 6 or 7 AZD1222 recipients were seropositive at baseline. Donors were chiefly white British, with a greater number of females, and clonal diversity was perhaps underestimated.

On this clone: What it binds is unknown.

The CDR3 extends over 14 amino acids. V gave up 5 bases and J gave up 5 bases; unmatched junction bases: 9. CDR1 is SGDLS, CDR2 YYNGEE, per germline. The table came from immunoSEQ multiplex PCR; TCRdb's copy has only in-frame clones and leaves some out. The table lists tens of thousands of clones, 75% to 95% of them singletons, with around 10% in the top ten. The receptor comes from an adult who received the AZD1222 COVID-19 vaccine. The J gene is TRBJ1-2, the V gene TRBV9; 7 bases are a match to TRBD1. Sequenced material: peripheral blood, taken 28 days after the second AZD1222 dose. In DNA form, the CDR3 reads TGTGCCAGCAGTATAGGACAGGAATATTATGGCTACACCTTC. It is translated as CASSIGQEYYGYTF.